Given below is one TCR beta chain in context. These data are taken from a study of blood T cell repertoires in COVID-19. How the authors handled the data: For nucleated cells, counts were estimated from reference gene primer amplification. Clones were read by immunoSEQ multiplex PCR, and TCRdb kept only the in-frame ones, dropping some. D and trimming were read from the DNA, whereas the V and J calls and clone size are those reported in that table. The sample lists about 430,000 clones; around 90% were seen once. The V gene's germline CDR1 is SGHRS and CDR2 YFSETQ. V lost 2 bases, J lost 4 bases, and 15 bases lay in between. This CDR3 contains 15 residues.

V usage is TRBV5-1 and J usage is TRBJ1-1; D unclear. The sequencing input was peripheral blood. The clonotype comes from a man younger than 35 with COVID-19, enrolled during active disease. The CDR3 DNA reads as TGCGCCAGCAGCTTAGTACGGGATCGGAGCACTGAAGCTTTCTTT. Translating gives CASSLVRDRSTEAFF.